The rows below give T cell receptor beta chains drawn from one sample of a study of regulatory T cells in long-lasting Graves disease. TCRdb re-analysed the multiplex PCR reads in MiXCR, keeping a single row per CDR3 protein. The sample contains a few hundred thousand distinct CDR3 sequences, approximately 13% of which appear only once. These data were also reused for a study on T cells in Graves' hyperthyroidism and ophthalmopathy.

The starting material was peripheral blood mononuclear cells (PBMCs), obtained at new diagnosis, from a patient treated with antithyroid drugs. These receptors were collected from a man between 25 and 39 years old with Graves disease. The CDR3 runs from the conserved cysteine through the conserved F or W. The D gene is left open where the match is weak. Expanded clones get a size class; other rows say once, few or many, or leave the size out.

TRBJ2-2,many,TRBV2,NA,CASSWMDTGELFF,TGTGCCAGCAGTTGGATGGACACCGGGGAGCTGTTTTTT
TRBJ2-5,many,TRBV29-1,NA,CSVEDRSGKETQYF,TGCAGCGTTGAAGATCGTTCCGGTAAAGAGACCCAGTACTTC
TRBJ1-5,many,TRBV12-3/TRBV12-4,NA,CASRAAGVLNQPQHF,TGTGCCAGCAGGGCCGCAGGGGTTCTCAATCAGCCCCAGCATTTT
TRBJ2-1,NA,TRBV20-1,NA,CSAKGTPRFF,TGCAGTGCTAAGGGGACTCCGAGGTTCTTC
TRBJ1-6,NA,TRBV5-5,NA,CASSTGKGSPLHF,TGTGCCAGCAGCACAGGGAAGGGCTCACCCCTCCACTTT
TRBJ1-2,many,TRBV28,NA,CASSRTDGYTF,TGTGCCAGCAGCCGGACAGATGGCTACACCTTC
TRBJ1-2,many,TRBV11-2,NA,CASSFRHEGYGYTF,TGTGCCAGCAGCTTCAGACACGAGGGCTATGGCTACACCTTC
TRBJ2-3,many,TRBV6-1,NA,CASRVDLLSSTDTQYF,TGTGCCAGCAGAGTAGACCTGCTTTCTAGCACAGATACGCAGTATTTT
TRBJ1-2,many,TRBV27,NA,CASSLYGGPGYGYTF,TGTGCCAGCAGTTTATATGGCGGCCCGGGGTATGGCTACACCTTC
TRBJ2-2,many,TRBV15,NA,CATSKPAPIRELFF,TGTGCCACCAGCAAACCCGCCCCTATACGGGAGCTGTTTTTT
TRBJ2-3,many,TRBV27,NA,CASSLRGGRTDTQYF,TGTGCCAGCAGTTTGCGGGGCGGCCGCACAGATACGCAGTATTTT
TRBJ2-7,many,TRBV7-2,NA,CASSLSMAGVGYEQYF,TGTGCCAGCAGCCTCTCCATGGCAGGGGTGGGGTACGAGCAGTACTTC
TRBJ2-3,NA,TRBV5-4,TRBD2,CASSLETSGTTDTQYF,TGTGCCAGCAGCTTGGAAACTAGCGGGACCACAGATACGCAGTATTTT
TRBJ2-4,NA,TRBV6-2/TRBV6-3,TRBD1,CASSYTGENIQYF,TGTGCCAGCAGTTACACAGGGGAGAACATTCAGTACTTC
TRBJ1-2,many,TRBV6-2/TRBV6-3,NA,CVTMLGFGYTF,TGTGTCACCATGCTGGGTTTCGGCTACACCTTC
TRBJ2-3,many,TRBV7-9,NA,CASSPEGLYRDTQYF,TGTGCCAGCAGCCCCGAGGGCCTTTATAGAGATACGCAGTATTTT
TRBJ2-3,NA,TRBV11-2,NA,CASSFDSSRADTQYF,TGTGCCAGCAGCTTTGACTCTAGTCGGGCAGATACGCAGTATTTT
TRBJ2-2,many,TRBV2,NA,CASRIGPTPGQLFF,TGTGCCAGCAGAATCGGCCCGACACCGGGGCAGCTGTTTTTT
TRBJ2-3,many,TRBV10-1,TRBD2,CASVKLAGGITDTQYF,TGCGCCAGCGTTAAACTAGCGGGAGGCATCACAGATACGCAGTATTTT
TRBJ2-7,many,TRBV2,TRBD1,CASGQEFYEQYF,TGTGCCAGCGGACAGGAGTTCTACGAGCAGTACTTC
TRBJ1-2,many,TRBV6-4,TRBD1,CASSDSVTGGSGYTF,TGTGCCAGCAGTGACTCTGTGACAGGGGGGTCTGGCTACACCTTC
TRBJ1-1,many,TRBV6-5,NA,CASSYPEEDEAFF,TGTGCCAGCAGTTACCCCGAGGAGGATGAAGCTTTCTTT
TRBJ2-1,many,TRBV7-3,TRBD2,CASSPAGLAGENEQFF,TGTGCCAGCAGCCCAGCTGGACTAGCGGGAGAAAATGAGCAGTTCTTC
TRBJ2-1,many,TRBV7-6,TRBD2,CASSLEGTSGRAHNVEQFF,TGTGCCAGCAGCTTAGAAGGGACTAGCGGGAGGGCCCACAATGTTGAGCAGTTCTTC
TRBJ2-1,many,TRBV2,TRBD2,CASQGMKREGGNEQFF,TGTGCCAGCCAAGGCATGAAGCGGGAGGGCGGGAATGAGCAGTTCTTC
TRBJ2-3,NA,TRBV20-1,NA,CSASSLALGKTDTQYF,TGCAGTGCTAGTTCGCTAGCGCTCGGAAAAACAGATACGCAGTATTTT
TRBJ2-1,many,TRBV2,TRBD2,CASNAGTSGNIGQFF,TGTGCCAGCAATGCAGGGACTAGCGGGAATATAGGGCAGTTCTTC
TRBJ2-1,NA,TRBV6-1,NA,CASRTPGPYNEQLF,TGTGCCAGCAGAACCCCGGGCCCCTACAATGAGCAGCTCTTC
TRBJ2-2,many,TRBV5-1,TRBD2,CASSQPGLAGPTGELFF,TGCGCCAGCAGCCAACCGGGACTAGCGGGACCCACCGGGGAGCTGTTTTTT
TRBJ2-7,many,TRBV20-1,NA,CSARPDFYEQYF,TGCAGTGCTCGGCCCGACTTCTACGAGCAGTACTTC
TRBJ2-6,few,TRBV4-1,NA,CASSPSRQAYLSGANVLTF,TGCGCCAGCAGCCCTTCCCGACAGGCATACCTCTCTGGGGCCAACGTCCTGACTTTC
TRBJ1-1,NA,TRBV19,NA,CASSIIAITRVNTEAFF,TGTGCCAGTAGTATAATTGCCATAACTAGAGTGAACACTGAAGCTTTCTTT
TRBJ2-3,few,TRBV19,NA,CASSRRYTDTQYF,TGTGCCAGTAGTCGGAGGTACACAGATACGCAGTATTTT
TRBJ2-1,many,TRBV5-1,NA,CASSLGYGGSRVNEQFF,TGCGCCAGCAGCTTGGGCTACGGGGGCAGCCGGGTGAATGAGCAGTTCTTC
TRBJ1-4,NA,TRBV9,NA,CASSAGTLVGKLFF,TGTGCCAGCAGCGCGGGAACACTCGTCGGAAAACTGTTTTTT
TRBJ2-5,many,TRBV27,NA,CASRVGETQYF,TGTGCCAGCCGCGTTGGGGAGACCCAGTACTTC
TRBJ2-1,many,TRBV5-1,NA,CASSSLGSFPNNEQFF,TGCGCCAGCAGTTCCCTGGGGTCCTTCCCCAACAATGAGCAGTTCTTC
TRBJ2-2,NA,TRBV6-1,TRBD2,CASSHAGGWSGELFF,TGTGCCAGCAGTCATGCGGGGGGCTGGTCCGGGGAGCTGTTTTTT
TRBJ2-7,NA,TRBV5-1,NA,CASSLNYSHVLTYEQYF,TGCGCCAGCAGCTTGAATTACTCCCACGTCTTAACCTACGAGCAGTACTTC
TRBJ2-7,many,TRBV12-3/TRBV12-4,NA,CASSSNLAIYEQYF,TGTGCCAGCAGTTCCAATCTAGCGATCTACGAGCAGTACTTC
TRBJ2-1,few,TRBV20-1,NA,CSVSYNEQFF,TGCAGTGTAAGCTACAATGAGCAGTTCTTC
TRBJ2-7,many,TRBV7-9,NA,CASSWGAGPYEQYF,TGTGCCAGCAGCTGGGGGGCGGGCCCCTACGAGCAGTACTTC
TRBJ2-7,NA,TRBV19,NA,CASSPGPGSYEQYF,TGTGCCAGTAGTCCGGGACCCGGCTCCTACGAGCAGTACTTC
TRBJ1-2,many,TRBV24-1,TRBD1,CATTVTGGSQVRYGYTF,TGTGCCACCACCGTGACAGGGGGCTCCCAGGTACGCTATGGCTACACCTTC
TRBJ2-2,many,TRBV6-1,NA,CASRGQANTGELFF,TGTGCCAGCAGGGGACAAGCGAACACCGGGGAGCTGTTTTTT